Listed below are T cell receptor beta chains from one sample, sequenced in a study of blood T cell repertoires in COVID-19. TCRdb's table, derived via immunoSEQ multiplex PCR, lists solely in-frame clones and lacks some. The sample includes some 320,000 clones, over 75% of them seen just once. Sequencing was carried out using PBMCs or T cells enriched from blood (not recorded which). The receptors come from a woman between 25 and 40 years old who had recovered from COVID-19. CDR3s include the opening cysteine and the closing phenylalanine or tryptophan. The order of the fields is V gene, clone size, J gene, D gene, CDR3 protein, CDR3 DNA. The D gene is left open where the match is weak. Clone size, where shown, is once, few, many, or a class for clones that have expanded.

TRBV19	.	TRBJ2-2	TRBD2	CATPSGGLNTGELFF	TGTGCCACCCCTTCGGGGGGGCTGAACACCGGGGAGCTGTTTTTT
TRBV27	.	TRBJ2-5	.	CASSRLPATYQTQYF	TGTGCCAGCAGCAGACTACCGGCGACATACCAGACCCAGTACTTC
TRBV19	.	TRBJ1-1	TRBD1	CASSTGTGTTEAFF	TGTGCCAGTAGTACCGGGACAGGGACCACTGAAGCTTTCTTT
TRBV6-2/TRBV6-3	.	TRBJ2-7	.	CASSLAYYEQYF	TGTGCCAGCAGTTTGGCATACTACGAGCAGTACTTC
TRBV7-6	.	TRBJ2-3	.	CASSLGTLSTDTQYF	TGTGCCAGCAGCCTAGGGACACTTAGCACAGATACGCAGTATTTT
TRBV27	.	TRBJ1-6	.	CASSLVRGRSPLHF	TGTGCCAGCAGTTTAGTAAGGGGTCGATCACCCCTCCACTTT
TRBV23-1	.	TRBJ1-6	.	CASSQCPRTVNSPLHF	TGCGCCAGCAGTCAATGCCCCCGGACAGTAAATTCACCCCTCCACTTT
TRBV7-2	.	TRBJ2-7	TRBD2	CASSLWSGATYEQYF	TGTGCCAGCAGCTTATGGAGCGGGGCCACCTACGAGCAGTACTTC
TRBV4-3	.	TRBJ1-6	.	CASSRDMSSYNSPLHF	TGCGCCAGCAGCCGAGACATGAGCTCCTATAATTCACCCCTCCACTTT
TRBV7-9	.	TRBJ1-4	TRBD1	CASSSPGQGATNEKLFF	TGTGCCAGCAGCTCGCCGGGACAGGGGGCAACTAATGAAAAACTGTTTTTT
TRBV7-9	.	TRBJ2-3	.	CASSYWGMTDTQYF	TGTGCCAGCAGCTACTGGGGCATGACAGATACGCAGTATTTT
TRBV10-3	.	TRBJ1-1	.	CAISEQQVNTEAFF	TGTGCCATCAGTGAGCAGCAGGTTAACACTGAAGCTTTCTTT
TRBV5-1	.	TRBJ1-2	TRBD1	CASSPGTGFDYTF	TGCGCCAGCAGCCCCGGGACAGGGTTTGACTACACCTTC
TRBV19	.	TRBJ1-1	.	CASSQQGSVAEAFF	TGTGCCAGTAGTCAACAGGGTTCGGTGGCTGAAGCTTTCTTT
TRBV12-5	.	TRBJ2-1	.	CASGLGGTPYNEQFF	TGTGCTAGTGGTTTGGGCGGGACCCCCTACAATGAGCAGTTCTTC
TRBV5-1	.	TRBJ2-3	.	CASSYRIRWGERTDTQYF	TGCGCCAGCAGCTACAGGATACGATGGGGCGAGAGGACAGATACGCAGTATTTT
TRBV14	.	TRBJ1-4	.	CASSQDLLIGNEKLFF	TGTGCCAGCAGCCAAGATCTACTTATCGGTAATGAAAAACTGTTTTTT
TRBV29-1	.	TRBJ1-2	.	CSVERGGNYGYTF	TGCAGCGTTGAAAGGGGGGGTAACTATGGCTACACCTTC
TRBV6-1	.	TRBJ2-7	TRBD1	CASSEDRGLEQYF	TGTGCCAGCAGTGAAGACAGGGGGCTCGAGCAGTACTTC
TRBV21-1	.	TRBJ1-2	.	CASSKGTGEKRGYTF	TGTGCCAGCAGCAAAGGGACAGGGGAAAAGCGGGGCTACACCTTC
TRBV19	.	TRBJ2-1	TRBD1	CASSVGQGVNEQFF	TGTGCCAGTAGTGTCGGACAGGGGGTCAATGAGCAGTTCTTC
TRBV7-2	.	TRBJ2-1	TRBD2	CASSFPRLAGSSYNEQFF	TGTGCCAGCAGCTTCCCCCGACTAGCGGGTAGCTCCTACAATGAGCAGTTCTTC
TRBV27	.	TRBJ2-3	.	CASSAGASIDTQYF	TGTGCCAGCAGTGCAGGGGCGAGTATAGATACGCAGTATTTT
TRBV7-7	once	TRBJ2-3	TRBD1	CASSRYPGQGPDTQYF	TGTGCCAGCAGCCGTTACCCGGGACAGGGGCCCGATACGCAGTATTTT
TRBV7-8	.	TRBJ1-4	TRBD1	CASSRDREKLFF	TGTGCCAGCAGCCGGGACAGGGAAAAACTGTTTTTT
TRBV9	.	TRBJ1-1	TRBD1	CASSVSTGVTEAFF	TGTGCCAGCAGCGTAAGCACAGGGGTCACTGAAGCTTTCTTT
TRBV5-1	.	TRBJ2-7	TRBD1	CASRLQGTSAYEQYF	TGCGCCAGCAGACTACAGGGGACGTCGGCCTACGAGCAGTACTTC